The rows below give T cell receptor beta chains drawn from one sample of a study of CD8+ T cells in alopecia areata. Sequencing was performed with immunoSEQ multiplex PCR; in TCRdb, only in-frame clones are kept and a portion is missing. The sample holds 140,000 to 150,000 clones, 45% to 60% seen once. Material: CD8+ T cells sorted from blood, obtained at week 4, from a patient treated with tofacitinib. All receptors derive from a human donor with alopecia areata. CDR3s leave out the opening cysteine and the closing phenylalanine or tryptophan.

cdr3_aa: ASSQEGGNRNSPLH
v_call: TRBV4-1
j_call: TRBJ1-6

cdr3_aa: ASSRGDNEQF
v_call: TRBV5-6
j_call: TRBJ2-1

cdr3_aa: ASERPGTASYEQY
v_call: TRBV2
j_call: TRBJ2-7

cdr3_aa: ASTSSRGDPLAKNIQY
v_call: TRBV25-1
j_call: TRBJ2-4

cdr3_aa: ASSSSGGSYNEQF
v_call: TRBV6-1
j_call: TRBJ2-1

cdr3_aa: ASTLGAGYT
v_call: TRBV11-2
j_call: TRBJ1-2

cdr3_aa: ASSFTSGGATQY
v_call: TRBV7-2
j_call: TRBJ2-3

cdr3_aa: ASSLVGGTDYGYT
v_call: TRBV7-2
j_call: TRBJ1-2

cdr3_aa: ASSSWDNSYEQY
v_call: TRBV11-1
j_call: TRBJ2-7

cdr3_aa: ASGWGDTEAF
v_call: TRBV12-5
j_call: TRBJ1-1